This T cell receptor beta chain was retrieved from a study of T-cell reconstitution after alpha-beta-depleted transplantation in children. The germline V gene has CDR1 SGHAT and CDR2 FQDESV (reference sequence). This CDR3 spans 15 amino acids. V gave up 7 bases and J gave up 0 bases, with 14 bases separating them. This clonotype was detected only a few times. TCRbeta library construction was performed incorporating unique molecular identifiers. TCRdb reanalysed the PCR reads using MiXCR and keeps one entry per CDR3 protein. In the table there are some 500,000 distinct CDR3 sequences, around 18% of which are singletons.

This rearrangement joins TRBV11-1 to TRBJ2-3; D possibly matches TRBD1 or TRBD2 (5 bases each). Sequenced here: PBMCs from the stem cell graft donor, sampled from the stem cell graft. The origin of this receptor is a human donor who donated a stem cell graft to a child with acute lymphoblastic leukemia. This CDR3 reads CASTYSGPSTDTQYF. CDR3 in DNA: TGTGCCAGCACCTACTCGGGACCCAGCACAGATACGCAGTATTTT.